The 26 T cell receptor beta chains given below trace back to one sample, sequenced in a study of CD8 T cells in cerebrospinal fluid in Alzheimer's disease. TCRdb reprocessed the 10x single-cell sequencing reads and stores each CDR3 protein as one record, lacking DNA. Its listing shows under 800 distinct CDR3 sequences. Sequenced material: cerebrospinal fluid. All receptors come from a human donor with Alzheimer's disease.

Its frequency marks this clonotype as medium-sized. The V gene is TRBV12-3 or TRBV12-4, the J gene TRBJ2-2. The length of the CDR3 is 13 residues. CDR3 amino acids: CASSFRDPGELFF.

By frequency, this clonotype registers large. The rearrangement uses TRBV20-1 and TRBJ2-2; TCRdb's D call of TRBD2 is untestable without DNA. Germline lookup yields CDR1 DFQATT and CDR2 SNEGSKA (reference sequence). There are 14 residues in the CDR3. CDR3 in amino acids: CSAKGTSDTGELFF.

The V and J genes are TRBV19 and TRBJ1-1; TCRdb returns TRBD1, unconfirmable since there is no DNA. The CDR3 totals 13 residues. CDR1 LNHDA and CDR2 SQIVND come from the germline V gene (reference sequence). The CDR3 loop is CATEITTGTGAFF.

Frequency places this clonotype as medium-sized. This chain connects TRBV2 to TRBJ2-7. This CDR3 has 13 amino acids. Germline CDR1 and CDR2: SNHLY and FYNNEI. CDR3 in amino acids: CASTPGRTYEQYF.

Its frequency marks this clonotype as medium-sized (0.01 to 0.1%). This chain joins TRBV6-2 or TRBV6-3 and TRBJ2-7; TCRdb returns TRBD1, unconfirmable since there is no DNA. Per germline, CDR1 MNHEY and CDR2 SVGEGT. CDR3 length: 15 amino acids. The CDR3 loop reads CASIEAGGKYYEQYF.

This clonotype is medium-sized (0.01 to 0.1%) by frequency. The chain combines TRBV28 with TRBJ1-5. Germline assignment: CDR1 MDHEN and CDR2 SYDVKM. This CDR3 contains 14 residues. The CDR3 sequence: CASSLWSSNQPQHF.

This clonotype is labeled medium-sized based on frequency. The chain employs TRBV11-2 and TRBJ2-5; TCRdb's D gene call, TRBD1, goes unchecked for lack of DNA. Looked up from germline, CDR1 is SGHAT and CDR2 is FQNNGV. The CDR3 consists of 13 residues. The CDR3 here is CASSFERGETQYF.

The rearrangement links TRBV20-1 to TRBJ2-5; TCRdb's assignment of TRBD1 cannot be checked, as there is no DNA. The CDR3 consists of 15 residues. Germline V CDR1 and CDR2: DFQATT, SNEGSKA (reference sequence). CDR3 residues: CSAIMKPGQGETQYF.

This clonotype is labeled medium-sized based on frequency. The J gene is TRBJ1-1, the V gene TRBV20-1; TCRdb gives TRBD1 as the D gene, but with no DNA this cannot be confirmed. This CDR3 comprises 12 residues. From germline, CDR1 is DFQATT and CDR2 SNEGSKA (reference sequence). CDR3: CSAPAWDTEAFF.

By frequency, this clonotype is medium-sized. This sequence joins TRBV7-9 and TRBJ1-4; the D call of TRBD1 rests on TCRdb alone, since no DNA is present to check it. The CDR3 runs to 14 residues. The germline V gene has CDR1 SEHNR and CDR2 FQNEAQ (reference sequence). CDR3 amino acids: CASSKGQGNEKLFF. The complete variable domain, with remaining parts taken from reference TRBV7-9 and TRBJ1-4, reads DTGVSQNPRHKITKRGQNVTFRCDPISEHNRLYWYRQTLGQGPEFLTYFQNEAQLEKSRLLSDRFSAERPKGSFSTLEIQRTEQGDSAMYLCASSKGQGNEKLFFGSGTQLSVL.

V is TRBV29-1 and J is TRBJ1-2; TCRdb reports TRBD1, a call that lacks DNA to check it against. Germline V lookup: CDR1 SQVTM, CDR2 ANQGSEA. This CDR3 is built from 13 residues. The CDR3 loop reads CSGRTGDDYGYTF.

This clonotype is deemed medium-sized by its frequency. The chain couples TRBV25-1 to TRBJ1-1; without DNA, the TCRdb call of TRBD1 cannot be checked. CDR3 length: 18 residues. Germline assignment: CDR1 MGHDK and CDR2 SYGVNS. CDR3 residues: CASSANRGPAGMNTEAFF.

In terms of frequency, this clonotype is medium-sized. The chain is built from TRBV3-1 and TRBJ2-5. Per germline, CDR1 LGHDT and CDR2 YNNKEL (reference sequence). The CDR3 is 13 residues long. This CDR3 reads CASSQVDGETQYF.

The chain couples TRBV7-7 to TRBJ2-1. Per the germline V gene, CDR1 is SSHAT and CDR2 is FNYEAQ (reference sequence). This CDR3 has 13 amino acids. CDR3 loop: CASSLAPANEQFF.

This clonotype is medium-sized by frequency. The chain's CDR3 is CASSISGRGNTGELFF. The rearrangement uses TRBV27 and TRBJ2-2; the TCRdb call, TRBD2, lacks DNA for checking. The germline CDR1 and CDR2 sequences are MNHEY and SMNVEV (reference sequence). CDR3 length: 16 amino acids.

The V and J genes are TRBV9 and TRBJ1-6; with no DNA, the TCRdb D assignment of TRBD1 cannot be verified. Germline V gene sequence: CDR1 SGDLS, CDR2 YYNGEE. The CDR3 spans 15 residues. The CDR3 protein is CASSVGDTYNSPLHF.

Considering frequency, this clonotype is medium-sized. The chain carries TRBV5-8 and TRBJ2-5; TCRdb lists TRBD1, though no DNA is available to test this call. The CDR3 totals 15 residues. CDR1 and CDR2 from the germline V gene are SGHTS and YDEGEE. The CDR3 spells CASSLNSGVYETQYF.

This clonotype ranks as medium-sized in terms of frequency. The J gene is TRBJ2-5, the V gene TRBV10-2. The CDR3 has 16 residues. The germline gives CDR1 WSHSY, CDR2 SAAADI. This chain's CDR3 is CASRSFVSGTQETQYF.

Considering frequency, this clonotype is large (0.1 to 1%). This chain joins TRBV30 and TRBJ2-1; TCRdb designates TRBD2, a call that cannot be tested without DNA. The CDR3 totals 13 residues. The germline V gene has CDR1 GTSNPN and CDR2 SVGIG (reference sequence). The chain's CDR3 is CAWSSHPSGEQFF. Supplemented by reference TRBV30 and TRBJ2-1, the full variable domain reads SQTIHQWPATLVQPVGSPLSLECTVEGTSNPNLYWYRQAAGRGLQLLFYSVGIGQISSEVPQNLSASRPQDRQFILSSKKLLLSDSGFYLCAWSSHPSGEQFFGPGTRLTVL.

According to its frequency, this clonotype is medium-sized (0.01 to 0.1%). The chain has TRBV7-8 and TRBJ1-6. The CDR3 extends over 14 amino acids. The germline V gene has CDR1 SGHVS and CDR2 FQNEAQ. The CDR3 is CASSVGSYNSPLHF.

The chain carries TRBV30 and TRBJ2-5. The CDR3 consists of 13 residues. Germline V gene sequence: CDR1 GTSNPN, CDR2 SVGIG (reference sequence). The CDR3 sequence is CAWSGGMQETQYF. The full variable domain, in which reference TRBV30 and TRBJ2-5 provide the parts outside the CDR3, is SQTIHQWPATLVQPVGSPLSLECTVEGTSNPNLYWYRQAAGRGLQLLFYSVGIGQISSEVPQNLSASRPQDRQFILSSKKLLLSDSGFYLCAWSGGMQETQYFGPGTRLLVL.

Measured by frequency, this clonotype is large. This rearrangement joins TRBV11-2 to TRBJ2-2; TCRdb lists TRBD2, though no DNA is available to test this call. Per germline, CDR1 SGHAT and CDR2 FQNNGV. The CDR3 runs 15 residues. The CDR3 reads CASSPRLAGSGELFF.

This chain's CDR3 is CASSLRPQQGPGNTIYF. The chain couples TRBV7-8 to TRBJ1-3; TCRdb lists TRBD1, though no DNA is available to test this call. The V gene's germline CDR1 is SGHVS and CDR2 FQNEAQ. This CDR3 has 17 amino acids.

By frequency, this clonotype registers medium-sized. The chain is built from TRBV7-2 and TRBJ2-1; checking the TCRdb D call of TRBD1 is not possible without DNA. The CDR3 loop spans 13 amino acids. Per germline, CDR1 SGHTA and CDR2 FQGNSA. The chain's CDR3 is CASSLGLPDSQFF.

This sequence joins TRBV3-1 and TRBJ2-5; TCRdb's assignment of TRBD2 cannot be checked, as there is no DNA. Germline V gives CDR1 LGHDT, CDR2 YNNKEL (reference sequence). The CDR3 spans 15 residues. This CDR3 reads CATLWGLAGGETQYF.

V usage is TRBV5-8 and J usage is TRBJ2-5; TCRdb's assignment of TRBD2 cannot be checked, as there is no DNA. Germline V CDR1 and CDR2: SGHTS, YDEGEE. CDR3 size: 15 residues. The CDR3 reads CASSLEGRYGETQYF.